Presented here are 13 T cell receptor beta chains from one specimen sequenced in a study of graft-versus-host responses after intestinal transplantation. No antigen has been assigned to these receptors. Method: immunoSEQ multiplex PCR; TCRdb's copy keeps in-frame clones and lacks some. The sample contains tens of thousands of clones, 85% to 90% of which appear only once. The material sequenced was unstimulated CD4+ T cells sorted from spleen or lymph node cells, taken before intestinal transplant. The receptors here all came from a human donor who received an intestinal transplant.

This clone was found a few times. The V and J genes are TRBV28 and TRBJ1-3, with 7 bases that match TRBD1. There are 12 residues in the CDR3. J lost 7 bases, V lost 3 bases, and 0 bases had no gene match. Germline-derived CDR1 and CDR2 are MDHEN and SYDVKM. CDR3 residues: CASSFRGNTIYF. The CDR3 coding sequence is TGTGCCAGCAGTTTCAGGGGGAACACCATATATTTT.

CDR3 amino acids: CASRLRGDRGNEQYF. CDR3 sequence (DNA): TGTGCCAGCAGACTTAGGGGGGACAGGGGGAACGAGCAGTACTTC. This sequence joins TRBV21-1 and TRBJ2-7; TRBD1, the table's D call, was not compared with the DNA. TRBV21-1 is a pseudogene. The CDR3 is 15 residues long.

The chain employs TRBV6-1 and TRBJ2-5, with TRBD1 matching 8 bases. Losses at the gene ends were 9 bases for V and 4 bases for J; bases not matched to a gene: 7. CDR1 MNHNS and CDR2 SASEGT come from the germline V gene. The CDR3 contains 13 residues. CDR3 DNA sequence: TGTGCCAGTCAAACAGGGGGTAGAGAGACCCAGTACTTC. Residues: CASQTGGRETQYF.

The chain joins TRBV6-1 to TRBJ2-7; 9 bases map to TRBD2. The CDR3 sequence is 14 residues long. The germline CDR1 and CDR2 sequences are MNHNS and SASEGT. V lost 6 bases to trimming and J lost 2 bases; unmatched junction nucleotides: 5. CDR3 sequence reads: CASRPAGGPYEQYF. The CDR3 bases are TGTGCCAGCAGACCAGCGGGAGGACCCTACGAGCAGTACTTC.

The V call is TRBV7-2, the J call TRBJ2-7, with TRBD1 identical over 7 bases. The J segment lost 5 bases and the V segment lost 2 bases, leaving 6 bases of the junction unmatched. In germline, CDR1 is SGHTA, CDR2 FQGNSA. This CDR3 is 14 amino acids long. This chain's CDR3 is CASSLTGAMDEQYF. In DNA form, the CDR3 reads TGTGCCAGCAGCTTAACAGGGGCTATGGACGAGCAGTACTTC.

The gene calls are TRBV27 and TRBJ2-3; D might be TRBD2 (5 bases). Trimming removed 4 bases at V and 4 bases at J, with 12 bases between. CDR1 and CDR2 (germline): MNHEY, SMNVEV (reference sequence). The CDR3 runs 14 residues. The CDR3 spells CASSSLAGADTQYF. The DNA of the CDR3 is TGTGCCAGCAGTTCCTTGGCGGGCGCAGATACGCAGTATTTT.

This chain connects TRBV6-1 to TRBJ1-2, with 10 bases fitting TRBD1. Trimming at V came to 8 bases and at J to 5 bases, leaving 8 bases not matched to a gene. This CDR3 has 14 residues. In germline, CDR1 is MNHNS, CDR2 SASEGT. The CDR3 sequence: CASSLTGGVYGYTF. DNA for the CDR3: TGTGCCAGCTCCCTGACAGGGGGCGTTTATGGCTACACCTTC.

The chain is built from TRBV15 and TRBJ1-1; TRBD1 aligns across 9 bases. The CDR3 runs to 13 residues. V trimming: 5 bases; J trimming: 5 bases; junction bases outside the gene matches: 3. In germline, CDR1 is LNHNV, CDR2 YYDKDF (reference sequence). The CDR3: CATSGTGWTEAFF. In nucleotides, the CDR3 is TGTGCCACCAGCGGGACAGGGTGGACTGAAGCTTTCTTT.

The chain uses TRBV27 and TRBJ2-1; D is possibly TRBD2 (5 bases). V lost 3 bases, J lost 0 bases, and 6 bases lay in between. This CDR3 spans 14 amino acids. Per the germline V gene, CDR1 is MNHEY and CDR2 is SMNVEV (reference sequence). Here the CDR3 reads CASSLAGSYNEQFF. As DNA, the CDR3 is TGTGCCAGCAGTTTGGCGGGCTCCTACAATGAGCAGTTCTTC.

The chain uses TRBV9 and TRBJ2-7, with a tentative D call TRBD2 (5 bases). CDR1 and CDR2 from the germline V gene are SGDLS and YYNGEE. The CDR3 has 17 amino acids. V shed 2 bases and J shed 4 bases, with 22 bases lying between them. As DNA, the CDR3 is TGTGCCAGCAGCGTGCCGTTATCGAGCGGTTCGCATTACGAGCAGTACTTC. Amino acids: CASSVPLSSGSHYEQYF.

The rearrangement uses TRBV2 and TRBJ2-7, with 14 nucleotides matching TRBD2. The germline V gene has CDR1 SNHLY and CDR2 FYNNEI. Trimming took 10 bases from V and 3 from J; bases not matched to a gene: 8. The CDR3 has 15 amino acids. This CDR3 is CATGTSGGLHYEQYF. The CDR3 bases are TGTGCCACTGGGACTAGCGGGGGCCTCCACTACGAGCAGTACTTC.

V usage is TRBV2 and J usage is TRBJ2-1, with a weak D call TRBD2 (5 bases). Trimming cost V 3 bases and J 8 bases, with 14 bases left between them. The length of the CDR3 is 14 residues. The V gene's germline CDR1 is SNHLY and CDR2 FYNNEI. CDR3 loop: CASSDGGLGDEQFF. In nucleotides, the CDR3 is TGTGCCAGCAGTGACGGCGGGCTAGGCGATGAGCAGTTCTTC. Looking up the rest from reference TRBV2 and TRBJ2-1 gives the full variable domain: EPEVTQTPSHQVTQMGQEVILRCVPISNHLYFYWYRQILGQKVEFLVSFYNNEISEKSEIFDDQFSVERPDGSNFTLKIRSTKLEDSAMYFCASSDGGLGDEQFFGPGTRLTVL.

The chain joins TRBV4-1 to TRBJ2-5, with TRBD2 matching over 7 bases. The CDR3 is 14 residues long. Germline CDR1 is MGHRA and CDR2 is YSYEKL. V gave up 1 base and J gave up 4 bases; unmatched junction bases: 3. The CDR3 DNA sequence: TGCGCCAGCAGCCAAGTAGGGAGGGGAGAGACCCAGTACTTC. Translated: CASSQVGRGETQYF.